This TCR beta chain was sequenced for a study of T-cell memory formation after mild COVID-19. The wider study: Among the donors, TCR clusters were largely specific to each donor.

CDR1 and CDR2 from the germline V gene are KGHSH and LQKENI. The CDR3 consists of 14 residues. The junction had 12 bases not matched to a gene; V was cut back by 8 bases and J by 5 bases. This clonotype was found many times. What it binds is not known. 5'RACE with constant-segment primers built TCRalpha and TCRbeta cDNA libraries with UMIs. TCRdb processed the 5' RACE reads anew with MiXCR; each CDR3 protein has one entry. This sample yields more than 300,000 distinct CDR3 sequences, of which 20% to 25% are seen a single time; roughly 23% belongs to the top ten. Points from the study as a whole: Clones contracting over day 15 to 85 were CD4/CD8 balanced, with later expanders leaning CD4+. The study detected some responding clones in pre-infection memory, suggesting cross-reactive memory joined.

The chain links TRBV18 to TRBJ2-7; 7 nucleotides match TRBD1. The specimen sequenced was PBMCs or a T cell subset sorted from them (not recorded which). The TCR comes from a man between 18 and 35 years old who had mild COVID-19 (a few samples of this study predate the infection). Cell type and time point are not known. The CDR3 sequence: CASVRGQGENEQYF. The CDR3, as DNA: TGTGCCAGCGTCCGCGGCCAGGGGGAAAACGAGCAGTACTTC.